Shown below are 20 T cell receptor beta chains from a single sample sequenced in a study of blood T cell repertoires in COVID-19. Measured with immunoSEQ multiplex PCR; TCRdb has only the in-frame clones, and not every one. Here the sample spans more than 95,000 clones, 75% to 85% being singletons. Sequenced sample: peripheral blood. The source of these receptors is a man aged 55-75 years with acute or convalescent COVID-19.

The genes are TRBV6-5 and TRBJ2-7; 10 bases match TRBD1. CDR1 is MNHEY and CDR2 is SVGAGI in the germline V gene. The V and J ends lost 6 bases and 5 bases, in that order; junction bases with no gene match: 7. The CDR3 contains 14 residues. CDR3 sequence reads: CASRPGTGVHEQYV. In DNA, the CDR3 is TGTGCCAGCAGGCCCGGGACAGGGGTCCACGAGCAGTACGTC.

The genes are TRBV7-9 and TRBJ1-2, with TRBD1 matching over 10 bases. The germline CDR1 and CDR2 sequences are SEHNR and FQNEAQ (reference sequence). This CDR3 is built from 17 residues. V lost 1 base to trimming and J lost 4 bases; unmatched junction nucleotides: 9. CDR3 loop: CASSLEGQGSISYGYTF. CDR3 nucleotides: TGTGCCAGCAGCTTAGAGGGACAGGGGTCGATCAGCTATGGCTACACCTTC.

This clone was recorded a few times. This chain connects TRBV9 to TRBJ2-3; 10 positions agree with TRBD2. The V gene's germline CDR1 is SGDLS and CDR2 YYNGEE. CDR3 length equals 16 residues. J lost 3 bases, V lost 4 bases, and 8 bases had no gene match. In DNA, the CDR3 is TGTGCCAGCAGCAGTCGACTAGCGGGCTTGACAGATACGCAGTATTTT. Protein sequence: CASSSRLAGLTDTQYF.

The rearrangement uses TRBV3-1 (or the pseudogene TRBV3-2) and TRBJ1-4; D unresolved. V was clipped by 3 bases and J by 4 bases, with 15 bases between them. The CDR3 contains 16 residues. Germline CDR1 LGHDT, CDR2 YNNKEL (reference sequence). CDR3 DNA sequence: TGTGCCAGCAGCCAGAGCCCGCCCGGGATTAATGAAAAACTGTTTTTT. This encodes CASSQSPPGINEKLFF.

This chain uses TRBV3-1 (or the pseudogene TRBV3-2) with TRBJ1-2; the D gene is possibly TRBD1 (6 bases). This CDR3 has 15 residues. V was pared by 2 bases and J by 1 base, with 11 bases between. Germline CDR1 LGHDT, CDR2 YNNKEL (reference sequence). The CDR3 bases are TGTGCCAGCAGCCAACGGCAGGGGAATAACTATGGCTACACCTTC. This codes for CASSQRQGNNYGYTF.

The rearrangement links TRBV9 to TRBJ2-1; TRBD2 aligns across 7 bases. The CDR3 has 15 residues. CDR1 and CDR2 (germline): SGDLS, YYNGEE. The V segment lost 2 bases and the J segment 8 bases; nucleotides outside the gene matches: 10. CDR3: CASSVSGPWGHEQFF. The CDR3, as DNA: TGTGCCAGCAGCGTTAGCGGGCCATGGGGCCATGAGCAGTTCTTC.

The J gene is TRBJ1-5, the V gene TRBV19; 12 bases are a match to TRBD1. Germline trimming cut 7 bases from V and 6 bases from J; bases unmatched to any gene: 10. This CDR3 has 16 residues. Per germline, CDR1 LNHDA and CDR2 SQIVND (reference sequence). The CDR3 here is CASTPSRDRGPQPQHF. In DNA, the CDR3 is TGTGCCAGTACCCCATCCCGGGACAGGGGGCCTCAGCCCCAGCATTTT.

The rearrangement links TRBV6-1 to TRBJ1-5; possible D gene TRBD1, 5 bases. The CDR3 totals 18 residues. V shed 0 bases and J shed 0 bases, with 15 bases lying between them. CDR1 and CDR2 (germline): MNHNS, SASEGT. CDR3 nucleotides: TGTGCCAGCAGTGAAGCGGGTTGGGGGGTTTATAGCAATCAGCCCCAGCATTTT. This translates into CASSEAGWGVYSNQPQHF.

The CDR3, as DNA: TGCGCCAGCAGTCCTCTCAACAGCCCCAATGGCTACACCTTC. As protein: CASSPLNSPNGYTF. The rearrangement uses TRBV10-2 and TRBJ1-2; D gene ambiguous. The germline V gene has CDR1 WSHSY and CDR2 SAAADI. V gave up 5 bases and J gave up 6 bases, with 16 bases separating them. The CDR3 length is 14 residues.

V gene TRBV6-5 combines with J gene TRBJ1-1; D remains unclear. V was trimmed by 5 bases and J by 0 bases, leaving 13 bases between them. The germline CDR1 and CDR2 sequences are MNHEY and SVGAGI. The length of the CDR3 is 15 residues. The CDR3 DNA is TGTGCCAGCAGTAAAACGGGTTCTTTGAACACTGAAGCTTTCTTT. Residues: CASSKTGSLNTEAFF.

V usage is TRBV12-3 or TRBV12-4 and J usage is TRBJ2-7; D might be TRBD1 (5 bases). V was clipped by 4 bases and J by 7 bases, with 11 bases between them. CDR3 length equals 12 residues. In DNA, the CDR3 is TGTGCCAGCAGTTGGGGCCAAGGAGAGCAGTACTTC. Translation: CASSWGQGEQYF.

CDR3 region: CASSVSYEQFF. The CDR3 DNA sequence: TGTGCCAGCAGCGTTAGCTATGAGCAGTTCTTC. The chain has TRBV7-2 and TRBJ2-1; the D is unclear. V was shortened by 5 bases and J by 8 bases, with 7 bases between the two germline ends. Germline-derived CDR1 and CDR2 are SGHTA and FQGNSA. The CDR3 totals 11 residues.

The rearrangement joins TRBV6-5 to TRBJ1-5, with TRBD1 identical over 8 bases. Germline V CDR1 and CDR2: MNHEY, SVGAGI. The CDR3 has 14 amino acids. The J segment lost 4 bases and the V segment lost 8 bases, leaving 7 bases of the junction unmatched. In DNA form, the CDR3 reads TGTGCCAGCGAACGCACAGGGGGGAATCAGCCCCAGCATTTT. Amino acids: CASERTGGNQPQHF.

The chain combines TRBV11-3 with TRBJ2-3, with TRBD1 identical over 8 bases. V was pared by 5 bases and J by 1 base, with 8 bases of the junction left unmatched. CDR1 SGHNT and CDR2 YENEEA come from the germline V gene. The CDR3 is 16 amino acids. The DNA of the CDR3 is TGTGCCAGCAGCACAGGACAGGGTGGACGCACAGATACGCAGTATTTT. This codes for CASSTGQGGRTDTQYF.

The gene calls are TRBV19 and TRBJ2-7, with D possibly being TRBD2 (5 bases). Trimming left V 5 bases short and J 2 bases short, with 16 bases between. This CDR3 is 15 amino acids long. Germline V gene lookup returns CDR1 LNHDA and CDR2 SQIVND (reference sequence). Here the CDR3 reads CASSASLRDPYEQYF. The CDR3 bases are TGTGCCAGTAGTGCTTCGCTGAGGGATCCCTACGAGCAGTACTTC.

The chain uses TRBV7-6 and TRBJ2-1; D is ambiguous. The CDR3 is made up of 15 amino acids. Trimming shortened V by 1 base and J by 4 bases, and 11 bases separated the two germline ends. Germline CDR1 and CDR2: SGHVS and FNYEAQ. Here the CDR3 DNA reads TGTGCCAGCAGCTTAGGTCGGGTGAGTTACAATGAGCAGTTCTTC. Protein: CASSLGRVSYNEQFF. Looking up the rest from reference TRBV7-6 and TRBJ2-1 gives the full variable domain: GAGVSQSPRYKVTKRGQDVALRCDPISGHVSLYWYRQALGQGPEFLTYFNYEAQQDKSGLPNDRFSAERPEGSISTLTIQRTEQRDSAMYRCASSLGRVSYNEQFFGPGTRLTVL.

The chain couples TRBV12-5 to TRBJ2-2; 9 bases are shared with TRBD1. Per germline, CDR1 LGHNT and CDR2 FRNRAP. Trimming at V came to 7 bases and at J to 1 base, leaving 4 bases not matched to a gene. This CDR3 has 15 amino acids. The CDR3 coding sequence is TGTGCTAGTGCCTCGGGACAGGGGAACACCGGGGAGCTGTTTTTT. Amino acid sequence: CASASGQGNTGELFF.

The V call is TRBV5-4, the J call TRBJ2-3, with D perhaps matching TRBD2 (5 bases). The CDR3 is made up of 14 amino acids. Trimming pared 3 bases from V and 2 bases from J, leaving 10 bases between. Germline CDR1 SGHNT, CDR2 YYREEE (reference sequence). The DNA for the CDR3 is TGTGCCAGCAGCTCAGGACTTTACACAGATACGCAGTATTTT. It codes for CASSSGLYTDTQYF.

The rearrangement uses TRBV6-5 and TRBJ2-5; possible D gene TRBD1, 7 bases. The CDR3 has 14 residues. V was trimmed by 8 bases and J by 2 bases, leaving 15 bases between them. From germline, CDR1 is MNHEY and CDR2 SVGAGI. CDR3 residues: CASLQGGLQETQYF. In DNA, the CDR3 is TGTGCCAGCCTCCAGGGGGGCCTACAAGAGACCCAGTACTTC.

The rearrangement joins TRBV6-5 to TRBJ1-5; 8 bases line up with TRBD1. This CDR3 is 15 amino acids long. Germline trimming cut 7 bases from V and 0 bases from J; bases unmatched to any gene: 5. Germline assignment: CDR1 MNHEY and CDR2 SVGAGI. CDR3 sequence: CASTRGQVSNQPQHF. The CDR3 DNA follows: TGTGCCAGCACCAGGGGGCAGGTTAGCAATCAGCCCCAGCATTTT.